The 8 T cell receptor beta chains below were found in one sample sequenced in a study of siplizumab effects on memory and regulatory T cells. The protocol was immunoSEQ multiplex PCR, while the TCRdb copy is restricted to in-frame clones and leaves out a portion. The table lists some 110,000 clones, approximately 94% of them singletons. The sample consisted of CD4+ T cells sorted from blood. These receptors were taken from a human donor in good health.

This clone occurred once. V and J are TRBV15 and TRBJ1-2; the D is unclear. The CDR3 has 14 residues. V was cut by 0 bases and J by 4 bases, with 9 bases left in between. CDR1 LNHNV and CDR2 YYDKDF come from the germline V gene (reference sequence). The CDR3, as DNA: TGTGCCACCAGCAGAGATCGCGGTTCCTATGGCTACACCTTC. Translated: CATSRDRGSYGYTF.

In this sample, this clone turned up once. The rearrangement uses TRBV5-1 and TRBJ2-2; 8 bases match TRBD2. The CDR3 sequence is 16 residues long. Unmatched junction bases numbered 8, after V lost 0 bases and J lost 7 bases. CDR1 and CDR2 from the germline V gene are SGHRS and YFSETQ. The CDR3 bases are TGCGCCAGCAGCTTGGCGTCCGGGAGGGTCGGCGGGGAGCTGTTTTTT. Translating gives CASSLASGRVGGELFF.

V usage is TRBV5-6 and J usage is TRBJ2-7; D perhaps matches TRBD1 (5 bases). The CDR3 is 15 amino acids. V lost 2 bases to trimming and J lost 4 bases, with 16 bases between them. The germline V gene has CDR1 SGHDT and CDR2 YYEEEE. CDR3 residues: CASSFRVKTVYEQYF. As DNA, the CDR3 is TGTGCCAGCAGCTTTCGGGTCAAGACAGTTTACGAGCAGTACTTC. Full variable domain (remainder filled in from reference TRBV5-6 and TRBJ2-7): DAGVTQSPTHLIKTRGQQVTLRCSPKSGHDTVSWYQQALGQGPQFIFQYYEEEERQRGNFPDRFSGHQFPNYSSELNVNALLLGDSALYLCASSFRVKTVYEQYFGPGTRLTVT.

The chain joins TRBV27 to TRBJ2-5; D gene uncertain. This CDR3 is 14 amino acids long. V lost 5 bases, J lost 5 bases, and 15 bases lay in between. Germline-derived CDR1 and CDR2 are MNHEY and SMNVEV (reference sequence). The CDR3 DNA reads as TGTGCCAGCAGTAATGACGGTCCCCGGGAGACCCAGTACTTC. It codes for CASSNDGPRETQYF.

The chain recombines TRBV4-1 with TRBJ1-2; D possibly corresponds to TRBD1 (6 bases). CDR1 is MGHRA and CDR2 is YSYEKL in the germline V gene. V gave up 1 base and J gave up 5 bases, with 17 bases separating them. This CDR3 spans 16 amino acids. CDR3 sequence: CASSQALSGEGYGYTF. Here the CDR3 DNA reads TGCGCCAGCAGCCAAGCCCTCTCAGGGGAAGGTTATGGCTACACCTTC.

The rearrangement joins TRBV9 to TRBJ1-4, with a possible D match to TRBD1 (5 bases). Trimming took off 3 bases at V and 8 bases at J, with 17 bases between the two ends. CDR1 and CDR2 (germline): SGDLS, YYNGEE. This CDR3 comprises 15 residues. CDR3 region: CASSGLRDGGEKLFF. DNA for the CDR3: TGTGCCAGCAGCGGACTCCGGGACGGAGGGGAAAAACTGTTTTTT.

This chain links TRBV14 with TRBJ1-2; D is unresolved. This CDR3 is 12 amino acids long. CDR1 is SGHDN and CDR2 is FVKESK in the germline V gene. The ends were cut back, 2 bases at V and 8 bases at J, with 9 bases in the middle. The CDR3 region is CASSQTRSGYTF. CDR3 nucleotides: TGTGCCAGCAGCCAAACCCGGTCCGGCTACACCTTC.

The rearrangement uses TRBV5-6 and TRBJ2-2; D might be TRBD1 or TRBD2, each matching 5 bases. Germline loops: CDR1 SGHDT, CDR2 YYEEEE. The V end was cut by 2 bases, the J end by 6 bases, with 8 bases between. This CDR3 is built from 13 residues. In nucleotides, the CDR3 is TGTGCCAGCAGCTTAAGAGGGGCCGGGGAGCTGTTTTTT. Its translation is CASSLRGAGELFF.